A single sample gave rise to the 18 T cell receptor beta chains below, sequenced in a study of T cells in narcolepsy (dated by TCRdb to 2016 to 2019). Library preparation used the immunoSEQ multiplex PCR assay. In TCRdb, the immuneACCESS table is reduced to in-frame sequences with V and J assigned. These tables do not hold every clone; where another copy was compared, an unresolved V gene accounts for under half, and the others remain unexplained. In this sample the table shows around 15,000 clones, 85% of which occur a single time. Of the sample, about two fifths falls within the top ten clones. Material: memory (CD45RA-) CD4+ T cells from blood. The cell subset or site label, as the study defines it: memory T cells sorted ex vivo from peripheral blood. The receptors here all came from a human donor in good health.

The V call is TRBV15, the J call TRBJ2-6; D gene uncertain. V was trimmed by 0 bases and J by 2 bases, leaving 8 bases between them. There are 16 residues in the CDR3. Germline CDR1 LNHNV, CDR2 YYDKDF (reference sequence). The CDR3 bases are TGTGCCACCAGCAGAGATCGCATACCTGGGGCCAACGTCCTGACTTTC. Amino acid sequence: CATSRDRIPGANVLTF.

The chain recombines TRBV13 with TRBJ1-3, with D possibly TRBD1 on 6 matching bases. The CDR3 is 14 amino acids. Per germline, CDR1 PRHDT and CDR2 FYEKMQ (reference sequence). Trimming left V 3 bases short and J 3 bases short, with 9 bases between. CDR3: CASSLGRGGNTIYF. Written as DNA, the CDR3 is TGTGCCAGCAGCTTGGGCAGGGGTGGAAACACCATATATTTT.

This clone was detected a few times. This chain joins TRBV4-2 and TRBJ2-2; D not resolved. The CDR3 extends over 16 amino acids. Germline values: CDR1 LGHNA, CDR2 YNFKEQ. Trimming pared 1 base from V and 1 base from J, leaving 10 bases between. CDR3 bases: TGTGCCAGCAGCCAAGCATCAGCTTTGAACACCGGGGAGCTGTTTTTT. This gives the protein CASSQASALNTGELFF.

The genes are TRBV7-9 and TRBJ1-1; no reliable D call. The V and J ends lost 5 bases and 4 bases respectively, with 20 bases between them. CDR3 length: 16 residues. Germline V gene sequence: CDR1 SEHNR, CDR2 FQNEAQ (reference sequence). The CDR3 coding sequence is TGTGCCAGCAGCGTCCTCATGCTGCCCTCAGGCACTGAAGCTTTCTTT. It encodes CASSVLMLPSGTEAFF.

V and J are TRBV2 and TRBJ2-1; TRBD1 matches 7 bases. The CDR3 sequence is 14 residues long. Germline-derived CDR1 and CDR2 are SNHLY and FYNNEI. V shed 7 bases and J 12 bases; nucleotides not matched to a gene: 15. CDR3 nucleotide sequence: TGTGCCAGCACCTCCAAGGGGGCGGTCAGAGGGCAGTTCTTC. The encoded protein is CASTSKGAVRGQFF.

This clone was seen more than once but under ten times. The V call is TRBV6-4, the J call TRBJ2-2, with D tentatively TRBD1 (5 bases). Trimming cost V 4 bases and J 4 bases, with 10 bases left between them. The CDR3 is made up of 14 amino acids. Germline CDR1 MRHNA, CDR2 SNTAGT. This CDR3 is CASSAQGGTGELFF. The CDR3, as DNA: TGTGCCAGCAGTGCGCAGGGCGGCACCGGGGAGCTGTTTTTT.

V usage is TRBV7-3 and J usage is TRBJ2-1; 12 bases align to TRBD2. J was trimmed by 4 bases and V by 4 bases; bases with no gene match: 5. The germline CDR1 and CDR2 sequences are SGHTA and FQGTGA. The CDR3 has 16 amino acids. Here the CDR3 DNA reads TGTGCCAGCAGCTACCCTGGACTAGCGGGGTACAATGAGCAGTTCTTC. It codes for CASSYPGLAGYNEQFF.

As for this clone: At the DNA level, this CDR3 is encoded by other sequences in the same sample as well. The chain is built from TRBV7-9 and TRBJ1-4, with D possibly being TRBD1 (5 bases). This CDR3 has 14 amino acids. Looked up from germline, CDR1 is SEHNR and CDR2 is FQNEAQ (reference sequence). Deletions cut 3 bases from V and 1 base from J, with 6 bases between. The CDR3: CASSFGGTNEKLFF. In DNA, the CDR3 is TGTGCCAGCAGCTTCGGGGGAACTAATGAAAAACTGTTTTTT.

The chain is built from TRBV5-1 and TRBJ2-1; D may match TRBD1 or TRBD2 (6 bases each). V was shortened by 5 bases and J by 12 bases, with 12 bases between the two germline ends. Germline CDR1 is SGHRS and CDR2 is YFSETQ. CDR3 length: 11 amino acids. The CDR3 protein is CASSSGAMQFF. The CDR3 nucleotides are TGCGCCAGCAGTTCGGGGGCTATGCAGTTCTTC. The full variable domain, with the rest looked up from reference TRBV5-1 and TRBJ2-1, is KAGVTQTPRYLIKTRGQQVTLSCSPISGHRSVSWYQQTPGQGLQFLFEYFSETQRNKGNFPGRFSGRQFSNSRSEMNVSTLELGDSALYLCASSSGAMQFFGPGTRLTVL.

The chain joins TRBV5-1 to TRBJ1-1; D is unresolved. V was trimmed by 2 bases and J by 3 bases, leaving 11 bases between them. Germline CDR1 and CDR2: SGHRS and YFSETQ. This CDR3 comprises 14 residues. The CDR3 here is CASSFNTVDTEAFF. The CDR3 nucleotides read TGCGCCAGCAGCTTTAATACAGTGGACACTGAAGCTTTCTTT. Combining the CDR3 with reference TRBV5-1 and TRBJ1-1 gives the whole variable domain KAGVTQTPRYLIKTRGQQVTLSCSPISGHRSVSWYQQTPGQGLQFLFEYFSETQRNKGNFPGRFSGRQFSNSRSEMNVSTLELGDSALYLCASSFNTVDTEAFFGQGTRLTVV.

This rearrangement joins TRBV6-1 to TRBJ2-7; D not certain. V lost 7 bases and J 5 bases, leaving 18 bases between the germline ends. CDR1 MNHNS and CDR2 SASEGT come from the germline V gene. This CDR3 has 14 residues. The CDR3: CASNQRRLGDEQYF. CDR3 in DNA: TGTGCCAGCAACCAAAGGCGTCTGGGCGACGAGCAGTACTTC.

A word on this clone: Compared with germline, one end of the junction differs, possibly owing to a read error. The rearrangement uses TRBV30 and TRBJ1-6; no definite D call. CDR1 is GTSNPN, CDR2 SVGIG, per germline (reference sequence). This CDR3 is built from 13 residues. This CDR3 is CARSSSYNSPLHF. In DNA form, the CDR3 reads TGTGCCCGGAGTAGCTCCTATAATTCACCCCTCCACTTT.

This clone has only one observation. The V gene is TRBV2, the J gene TRBJ1-2; D is uncertain. Germline lookup yields CDR1 SNHLY and CDR2 FYNNEI. This CDR3 spans 13 amino acids. Trimming pared 2 bases from V and 7 bases from J, leaving 11 bases between. Here the CDR3 DNA reads TGTGCCAGCAGTGAAACGGTCGGCGGTGGCTACACCTTC. This sequence encodes CASSETVGGGYTF. The full variable domain, rest sourced from reference TRBV2 and TRBJ1-2, is EPEVTQTPSHQVTQMGQEVILRCVPISNHLYFYWYRQILGQKVEFLVSFYNNEISEKSEIFDDQFSVERPDGSNFTLKIRSTKLEDSAMYFCASSETVGGGYTFGSGTRLTVV.

The J gene is TRBJ2-7, the V gene TRBV7-2; D unresolved. Germline V gene sequence: CDR1 SGHTA, CDR2 FQGNSA. The CDR3 loop spans 13 amino acids. V was shortened by 3 bases and J by 3 bases, with 9 bases between the two germline ends. CDR3 residues: CASSLSANYEQYF. DNA for the CDR3: TGTGCCAGCAGCTTGTCGGCAAACTACGAGCAGTACTTC.

On this clone itself: Other DNA sequences from this sample encode an identical CDR3 as well. This chain connects TRBV5-1 to TRBJ2-1, with 8 bases fitting TRBD1. This CDR3 has 15 residues. Trimming took 4 bases from V and 6 from J; bases not matched to a gene: 9. Germline V lookup: CDR1 SGHRS, CDR2 YFSETQ. The CDR3 loop reads CASSLGQGSINEQFF. CDR3 in DNA: TGCGCCAGCAGCCTCGGACAGGGCTCCATCAATGAGCAGTTCTTC.

This clone is a singleton in its sample. The V call is TRBV5-1, the J call TRBJ2-1; D possibly corresponds to TRBD2 (5 bases). Germline CDR1 reads SGHRS; CDR2 reads YFSETQ. The CDR3 spans 16 residues. Trimming took 0 bases from V and 7 from J, leaving 17 bases between them. The DNA for the CDR3 is TGCGCCAGCAGCTTGGGACGGGGTACCGGCTTTAATGAGCAGTTCTTC. Encoded protein: CASSLGRGTGFNEQFF.

The J gene is TRBJ2-3, the V gene TRBV5-1; TRBD2 is a possible D gene (5 bases). There are 13 residues in the CDR3. V gave up 4 bases and J gave up 4 bases, with 10 bases separating them. Per germline, CDR1 SGHRS and CDR2 YFSETQ. DNA of the CDR3: TGCGCCAGCAGCGCCCCCGGGGCAGATACGCAGTATTTT. Encoded protein: CASSAPGADTQYF.

The rearrangement links TRBV30 to TRBJ1-4; maybe TRBD1 (5 bases). V dropped 3 bases and J dropped 0 bases, with 14 bases sitting between them. The CDR3 is made up of 16 amino acids. The V gene's germline CDR1 is GTSNPN and CDR2 SVGIG (reference sequence). The CDR3 DNA reads TGTGCCTGGAGCGGGGGTCTGATTTCAACTAATGAAAAACTGTTTTTT. This encodes CAWSGGLISTNEKLFF.